The clone carrying this T cell receptor (beta chain) has ten or more counts. Its matching antigen is unknown. Germline CDR1 reads MNHGY; CDR2 reads SVAAGI. This CDR3 has 15 residues. V lost 3 bases and J lost 3, with 12 bases in between. The sample is drawn from a study of regulatory T cells in long-lasting Graves disease. As for the study in general: With positive TSH receptor antibodies and over 5 years of antithyroid drugs, Graves' disease was considered persistent.

Overall study results and limits: Favoring TRBV28, TRBJ1-2 and TRBJ2-5 was a feature seen in persistent disease. The TCR repertoire of persistent Graves' patients was less diverse than that of newly diagnosed ones.

Arm-PCR with iRepertoire HTBI primers amplified the CDR3 regions for these TCR beta libraries. TCRdb ran MiXCR on the multiplex PCR reads and lists one entry per CDR3 protein. The sample lists approximately 290,000 distinct CDR3 sequences; roughly 21% were seen once. Time point meaning: persistent/refractory GD, antithyroid drugs over 5 years with positive TRAb. PBMC-derived RNA was used for the TCR library. The source is a female donor with Graves disease. Source: peripheral blood mononuclear cells (PBMCs), taken when the disease was refractory, from a patient treated with antithyroid drugs. The chain is built from TRBV6-9 and TRBJ1-5; D is ambiguous. The CDR3 DNA reads as TGTGCCAGCAGTTACTCCCCCGGGGTCAATCAGCCCCAGCATTTT. Translation: CASSYSPGVNQPQHF.